Listed below are T cell receptor beta chains from one sample, sequenced in a study of blood T cell repertoires in COVID-19. Only in-frame clones appear in the TCRdb table, and some are missing; sequencing was by immunoSEQ multiplex PCR. In the table there are about 320,000 clones, approximately 88% of which are singletons. Material for sequencing was PBMCs or T cells enriched from blood (not recorded which). These receptors all stem from a woman younger than 30 who had recovered from COVID-19. Each CDR3 is given with its conserved first and last residue. The D gene is left open where the match is weak. Clone size, where shown, is once, few, many, or a class for clones that have expanded.

j_call: TRBJ2-7; cdr3_length: 17; clone_size: .; d_call: TRBD1; v_call: TRBV30; cdr3_aa: CAWTRTGYPLGGYEQYF; cdr3_nt: TGTGCCTGGACCCGGACAGGGTACCCCCTCGGGGGCTACGAGCAGTACTTC
j_call: TRBJ1-5; cdr3_length: 18; clone_size: .; d_call: .; v_call: TRBV19; cdr3_aa: CASSTSTVPPGHSNAQHF; cdr3_nt: TGTGCCAGTAGTACTAGTACGGTACCACCGGGACACTCTAACGCCCAGCATTTT
j_call: TRBJ1-4; cdr3_length: 11; clone_size: once; d_call: .; v_call: TRBV7-6; cdr3_aa: CASSLNEKLFF; cdr3_nt: TGTGCCAGCAGCCTCAATGAAAAACTGTTTTTT
j_call: TRBJ1-2; cdr3_length: 18; clone_size: .; d_call: .; v_call: TRBV4-3; cdr3_aa: CASSQDLSRGQLIYGYTF; cdr3_nt: TGCGCCAGCAGCCAAGATCTTAGTAGAGGACAGCTTATTTATGGCTACACCTTC
j_call: TRBJ1-1; cdr3_length: 15; clone_size: .; d_call: TRBD1; v_call: TRBV19; cdr3_aa: CASSMTTGAPREAFF; cdr3_nt: TGTGCCAGTAGTATGACGACAGGGGCCCCGCGGGAAGCTTTCTTT
j_call: TRBJ1-2; cdr3_length: 15; clone_size: .; d_call: .; v_call: TRBV4-3; cdr3_aa: CASSFQSGEDYGYTF; cdr3_nt: TGCGCCAGCAGCTTCCAGTCCGGCGAGGACTATGGCTACACCTTC
j_call: TRBJ2-7; cdr3_length: 15; clone_size: .; d_call: .; v_call: TRBV5-6; cdr3_aa: CASSLGTRTDYEQYF; cdr3_nt: TGTGCCAGCAGCTTGGGGACTCGGACCGACTACGAGCAGTACTTC
j_call: TRBJ2-7; cdr3_length: 14; clone_size: once; d_call: .; v_call: TRBV6-2/TRBV6-3; cdr3_aa: CASSWSPDSYEQYF; cdr3_nt: TGTGCCAGCAGTTGGAGTCCCGACTCCTACGAGCAGTACTTC
j_call: TRBJ2-7; cdr3_length: 14; clone_size: .; d_call: .; v_call: TRBV29-1; cdr3_aa: CSVVFRGPSYEQYF; cdr3_nt: TGCAGCGTTGTGTTCAGGGGACCCTCCTACGAGCAGTACTTC
j_call: TRBJ1-4; cdr3_length: 15; clone_size: .; d_call: TRBD1; v_call: TRBV5-1; cdr3_aa: CASTDPQGNNEKLFF; cdr3_nt: TGCGCCAGCACCGACCCACAGGGGAATAATGAAAAACTGTTTTTT
j_call: TRBJ2-4; cdr3_length: 22; clone_size: .; d_call: .; v_call: TRBV19; cdr3_aa: CASSISGAWWRGDLLAKNIQYF; cdr3_nt: TGTGCCAGTAGTATTTCCGGTGCATGGTGGCGGGGCGATCTTTTAGCCAAAAACATTCAGTACTTC
j_call: TRBJ2-7; cdr3_length: 17; clone_size: .; d_call: TRBD2; v_call: TRBV27; cdr3_aa: CASSFIVSSGSSYEQYF; cdr3_nt: TGTGCCAGCAGTTTTATTGTTTCTAGCGGGAGCTCCTACGAGCAGTACTTC
j_call: TRBJ1-3; cdr3_length: 14; clone_size: .; d_call: TRBD1; v_call: TRBV7-2; cdr3_aa: CASSQSRDRALLYF; cdr3_nt: TGTGCCAGCAGCCAGTCCCGGGACAGGGCCCTCCTCTATTTT
j_call: TRBJ1-5; cdr3_length: 16; clone_size: once; d_call: .; v_call: TRBV11-2; cdr3_aa: CASSGGDLFGNQPQHF; cdr3_nt: TGTGCCAGCAGCGGGGGGGACCTCTTTGGCAATCAGCCCCAGCATTTT
j_call: TRBJ1-6; cdr3_length: 17; clone_size: .; d_call: .; v_call: TRBV7-2; cdr3_aa: CASSLSYRSSYNSPLHF; cdr3_nt: TGTGCCAGCAGCTTGTCTTACAGAAGCTCCTATAATTCACCCCTCCACTTT
j_call: TRBJ1-1; cdr3_length: 14; clone_size: .; d_call: .; v_call: TRBV7-2; cdr3_aa: CASSLNRRNTEAFF; cdr3_nt: TGTGCCAGCAGCTTAAACAGGAGGAACACTGAAGCTTTCTTT
j_call: TRBJ2-7; cdr3_length: 15; clone_size: .; d_call: TRBD2; v_call: TRBV5-4; cdr3_aa: CASSSGTSGGYEQYF; cdr3_nt: TGTGCCAGCAGCTCTGGGACTAGCGGGGGGTACGAGCAGTACTTC
j_call: TRBJ1-4; cdr3_length: 16; clone_size: once; d_call: .; v_call: TRBV10-2; cdr3_aa: CASSESTVSRNGKLFF; cdr3_nt: TGCGCCAGCAGTGAGTCGACGGTGTCTAGGAATGGAAAACTGTTTTTT
j_call: TRBJ1-1; cdr3_length: 17; clone_size: .; d_call: TRBD1; v_call: TRBV5-4; cdr3_aa: CASSLDRQGAWGAEAFF; cdr3_nt: TGTGCCAGCAGCTTGGATCGCCAGGGGGCGTGGGGTGCTGAAGCTTTCTTT
j_call: TRBJ1-2; cdr3_length: 15; clone_size: .; d_call: .; v_call: TRBV7-2; cdr3_aa: CASSLSISGSGGYTF; cdr3_nt: TGTGCCAGCAGCCTATCAATTAGTGGGAGTGGTGGCTACACCTTC
j_call: TRBJ2-2; cdr3_length: 16; clone_size: .; d_call: TRBD2; v_call: TRBV11-2; cdr3_aa: CASSLGFSGITGELFF; cdr3_nt: TGTGCCAGCAGCTTGGGGTTTAGCGGGATCACCGGGGAGCTGTTTTTT
j_call: TRBJ1-2; cdr3_length: 15; clone_size: .; d_call: .; v_call: TRBV15; cdr3_aa: CATSYRGGRERSYTF; cdr3_nt: TGTGCCACCAGCTACCGCGGGGGGAGGGAAAGGAGCTACACCTTC
j_call: TRBJ1-1; cdr3_length: 14; clone_size: .; d_call: TRBD1; v_call: TRBV5-4; cdr3_aa: CASSKGQQNTEAFF; cdr3_nt: TGTGCCAGCAGCAAGGGACAGCAAAACACTGAAGCTTTCTTT
j_call: TRBJ1-3; cdr3_length: 17; clone_size: .; d_call: TRBD1; v_call: TRBV7-9; cdr3_aa: CASSLWSDRGTGNTIYF; cdr3_nt: TGTGCCAGCAGCTTATGGTCGGACAGGGGTACTGGAAACACCATATATTTT
j_call: TRBJ2-1; cdr3_length: 15; clone_size: .; d_call: TRBD2; v_call: TRBV7-3; cdr3_aa: CASSLAGLAYNEQFF; cdr3_nt: TGTGCCAGCAGCTTGGCGGGACTAGCATACAATGAGCAGTTCTTC
j_call: TRBJ2-3; cdr3_length: 12; clone_size: .; d_call: .; v_call: TRBV18; cdr3_aa: CASSVNTDTQYF; cdr3_nt: TGTGCCAGCTCAGTCAATACAGATACGCAGTATTTT
j_call: TRBJ2-1; cdr3_length: 13; clone_size: once; d_call: .; v_call: TRBV11-3; cdr3_aa: CASSLKELSEQFF; cdr3_nt: TGTGCCAGCAGCTTGAAGGAGTTGAGTGAGCAGTTCTTC
j_call: TRBJ2-7; cdr3_length: 15; clone_size: .; d_call: TRBD1; v_call: TRBV18; cdr3_aa: CASSRGTGSPGEQYF; cdr3_nt: TGTGCCAGCTCACGAGGGACAGGGTCACCTGGTGAGCAGTACTTC
j_call: TRBJ2-1; cdr3_length: 16; clone_size: .; d_call: .; v_call: TRBV4-1; cdr3_aa: CASSQSDKSSYNEQFF; cdr3_nt: TGCGCCAGCAGCCAGAGTGACAAGAGCTCCTACAATGAGCAGTTCTTC
j_call: TRBJ1-6; cdr3_length: 13; clone_size: .; d_call: .; v_call: TRBV7-2; cdr3_aa: CASSLLGSSPLHF; cdr3_nt: TGTGCCAGCAGCTTACTCGGTTCTTCACCCCTCCACTTT
j_call: TRBJ2-1; cdr3_length: 12; clone_size: .; d_call: TRBD2; v_call: TRBV7-3; cdr3_aa: CASLLAGNEQFF; cdr3_nt: TGTGCCAGCCTCCTAGCGGGTAATGAGCAGTTCTTC
j_call: TRBJ1-6; cdr3_length: 14; clone_size: .; d_call: TRBD1; v_call: TRBV19; cdr3_aa: CASSPWTGASPLHF; cdr3_nt: TGTGCCAGTAGTCCATGGACAGGGGCTTCACCCCTCCACTTT
j_call: TRBJ1-3; cdr3_length: 16; clone_size: .; d_call: .; v_call: TRBV4-2; cdr3_aa: CASSPWGPSSGNTIYF; cdr3_nt: TGTGCCAGCAGCCCCTGGGGGCCAAGTTCTGGAAACACCATATATTTT
j_call: TRBJ2-1; cdr3_length: 14; clone_size: .; d_call: TRBD1; v_call: TRBV19; cdr3_aa: CASGPGQGNNEQFF; cdr3_nt: TGTGCCAGTGGCCCGGGACAGGGCAACAATGAGCAGTTCTTC
j_call: TRBJ1-5; cdr3_length: 14; clone_size: .; d_call: .; v_call: TRBV4-3; cdr3_aa: CASSLGLNNQPQHF; cdr3_nt: TGCGCCAGCAGCCTAGGACTCAACAATCAGCCCCAGCATTTT
j_call: TRBJ2-3; cdr3_length: 16; clone_size: .; d_call: TRBD2; v_call: TRBV5-1; cdr3_aa: CASSLDSLAGTDTQYF; cdr3_nt: TGCGCCAGCAGCTTGGATTCTCTAGCGGGCACAGATACGCAGTATTTT
j_call: TRBJ2-2; cdr3_length: 13; clone_size: .; d_call: TRBD2; v_call: TRBV20-1; cdr3_aa: CSASTSGTGELFF; cdr3_nt: TGCAGTGCTAGTACTAGCGGCACCGGGGAGCTGTTTTTT
j_call: TRBJ2-5; cdr3_length: 15; clone_size: .; d_call: TRBD2; v_call: TRBV7-3; cdr3_aa: CASSNWGREGETQYF; cdr3_nt: TGTGCCAGCTCCAACTGGGGGAGGGAAGGGGAGACCCAGTACTTC
j_call: TRBJ2-4; cdr3_length: 16; clone_size: .; d_call: TRBD1; v_call: TRBV28; cdr3_aa: CASSLSTPGQKNIQYF; cdr3_nt: TGTGCCAGCAGTTTAAGCACCCCGGGACAGAAAAACATTCAGTACTTC
j_call: TRBJ2-7; cdr3_length: 12; clone_size: .; d_call: .; v_call: TRBV28; cdr3_aa: CASSLFSYEQYF; cdr3_nt: TGTGCCAGCAGTTTATTTAGCTACGAGCAGTACTTC
j_call: TRBJ2-1; cdr3_length: 14; clone_size: .; d_call: TRBD2; v_call: TRBV11-2; cdr3_aa: CASSLGLAGNEQFF; cdr3_nt: TGTGCCAGCAGCTTAGGTCTAGCGGGCAATGAGCAGTTCTTC
j_call: TRBJ1-6; cdr3_length: 16; clone_size: .; d_call: .; v_call: TRBV7-8; cdr3_aa: CASSFGNFADNSPLHF; cdr3_nt: TGTGCCAGCAGCTTCGGGAATTTCGCGGATAATTCACCCCTCCACTTT
j_call: TRBJ1-1; cdr3_length: 15; clone_size: .; d_call: .; v_call: TRBV24-1; cdr3_aa: CATSDPRQGDTEAFF; cdr3_nt: TGTGCCACCAGTGATCCTCGGCAGGGCGACACTGAAGCTTTCTTT
j_call: TRBJ1-3; cdr3_length: 21; clone_size: .; d_call: .; v_call: TRBV21-1; cdr3_aa: CASSKVNPRRGQNFSGNTIYF; cdr3_nt: TGTGCCAGCAGCAAAGTGAACCCCCGCAGGGGGCAGAATTTTTCTGGAAACACCATATATTTT
j_call: TRBJ1-6; cdr3_length: 20; clone_size: .; d_call: TRBD1; v_call: TRBV28; cdr3_aa: CASSFWGQGRVPIFYSPLHF; cdr3_nt: TGTGCCAGCAGTTTTTGGGGACAGGGGAGGGTACCGATATTCTATTCACCCCTCCACTTT
j_call: TRBJ1-5; cdr3_length: 15; clone_size: .; d_call: TRBD1; v_call: TRBV6-5; cdr3_aa: CASSSRGQGGQPQHF; cdr3_nt: TGTGCCAGCAGTTCCCGGGGGCAGGGGGGACAGCCCCAGCATTTT
j_call: TRBJ1-2; cdr3_length: 14; clone_size: .; d_call: .; v_call: TRBV28; cdr3_aa: CASSLVGRGYGYTF; cdr3_nt: TGTGCCAGCAGTTTAGTGGGGAGAGGCTATGGCTACACCTTC
j_call: TRBJ1-1; cdr3_length: 12; clone_size: .; d_call: .; v_call: TRBV19; cdr3_aa: CASSMGAAEAFF; cdr3_nt: TGTGCCAGTAGTATGGGGGCCGCTGAAGCTTTCTTT